Listed here are 24 T cell receptor beta chains from one sample, sequenced in a study of tumor-infiltrating lymphocytes in primary liver carcinoma. From around 0.5 ug total RNA, TCR beta cDNA was generated with a primer in the constant region. Three rounds of nested multiplex PCR with slightly modified ARM-PCR produced TCR beta libraries. The first two PCR rounds, around 10 cycles each, used TRBV1-TRBV30 forward primers and a C-beta reverse primer. TCRdb itself ran the multiplex PCR reads through MiXCR, one entry per CDR3 protein. The table records about 60,000 distinct CDR3 sequences, about three quarters of them present only once. From roughly 20-30 mg of unsorted bulk tissue, DNA and RNA were co-extracted together. What was sequenced was liver tumor tissue from sampling region 4. Described subset: tumor region T4, right-lateral pole. These receptors were collected from a man aged 35-49 years with primary liver carcinoma and hepatitis B virus infection.

The chain has TRBV29-1 and TRBJ2-5, with 8 bases lining up with TRBD1. Germline loops: CDR1 SQVTM, CDR2 ANQGSEA. The CDR3 is made up of 15 amino acids. J gave up 2 bases and V 4 bases, and 9 bases lay outside the gene matches. The CDR3 is CSVVERTGWQETQYF. The CDR3 nucleotides read TGCAGCGTTGTAGAGAGGACAGGGTGGCAAGAGACCCAGTACTTC. Looking up the rest from reference TRBV29-1 and TRBJ2-5 gives the full variable domain: SAVISQKPSRDICQRGTSLTIQCQVDSQVTMMFWYRQQPGQSLTLIATANQGSEATYESGFVIDKFPISRPNLTFSTLTVSNMSPEDSSIYLCSVVERTGWQETQYFGPGTRLLVL.

This clonotype occurred a few times. The V gene is TRBV29-1, the J gene TRBJ2-7, with D hard to call. CDR1 and CDR2 from the germline V gene are SQVTM and ANQGSEA. The CDR3 is made up of 14 amino acids. Trimming took off 6 bases at V and 3 bases at J, with 18 bases between the two ends. CDR3 in amino acids: CSVTPTLSGYEQYF. CDR3 coding DNA: TGCAGCGTCACCCCGACACTCTCAGGCTACGAGCAGTACTTC.

Comment on this clonotype: The junction and the germline gene differ at one end; a read error may be behind it. The chain has TRBV11-2 and TRBJ2-2; D might be TRBD2 (6 bases). CDR1 and CDR2 from the germline V gene are SGHAT and FQNNGV. This CDR3 has 17 amino acids. Here the CDR3 reads CASSLALGGANTGDLFF. The CDR3 bases are TGTGCCAGCAGCTTAGCATTAGGAGGGGCGAATACCGGAGACCTGTTTTTC.

This chain uses TRBV6-1 with TRBJ2-7; D not resolved. The germline V gene encodes CDR1 MNHNS and CDR2 SASEGT. Between the trimmed V and J ends, which lost 8 bases and 5 bases, there was a span of 7 bases. This CDR3 spans 10 amino acids. The CDR3 region is CASESHEQYF. CDR3 DNA sequence: TGTGCCAGCGAGTCCCACGAGCAGTACTTC.

Regarding this clonotype: Since a much larger clone is just one base distant, this may be a read error. This sequence joins TRBV29-1 and TRBJ2-1; 12 nucleotides align to TRBD2. Looked up from germline, CDR1 is SQVTM and CDR2 is ANQGSEA. The CDR3 is 14 amino acids. Here the CDR3 reads CSVGLAGVSDEHFF. CDR3 in DNA: TGCAGCGTTGGACTAGCGGGAGTTTCCGATGAGCATTTCTTC.

A remark on this clonotype: A junction boundary mismatches the germline segment, possibly from a read error. The chain employs TRBV6-1 and TRBJ2-6, with TRBD2 as a possible D gene (6 bases). This CDR3 is 18 amino acids long. Germline V gene data show CDR1 as MNHNS and CDR2 as SASEGT. In nucleotides, the CDR3 is TGTGCCAACAGTGAACGGAGGACGACTAGCTCTGGGGCCAACGTCCTGACTTTC. The encoded protein is CANSERRTTSSGANVLTF.

With regard to this clonotype: This may arise from a read error, as a much more abundant clone is one base away. The rearrangement links TRBV14 to TRBJ2-6; D gene ambiguous. This CDR3 is 19 amino acids long. CDR1 SGHDN and CDR2 FVKESK come from the germline V gene. V lost 4 bases to trimming and J lost 0 bases, with 19 bases between them. CDR3 loop: CASSPRWIVLLSGANVLTF. DNA of the CDR3: TGTGCCAGCAGCCCACGATGGATAGTGCTCCTCTCTGGGGCCAACGTCCTGACTTTC.

Details on this clonotype: The CDR3 ends on some other residue instead of the conserved phenylalanine or tryptophan, so this is likely a read error. The chain has TRBV28 and TRBJ2-5; no firm D call. Germline V gives CDR1 MDHEN, CDR2 SYDVKM. CDR3 length: 14 residues. The V end lost 3 bases, the J end lost 3 bases, and 11 bases lay between the germline ends. CDR3 loop: CASSLRGLEETQYL. The DNA of the CDR3 is TGTGCCAGCAGTTTGCGAGGCCTTGAAGAGACCCAGTACCTC.

The V and J genes are TRBV9 and TRBJ2-5; the D gene is possibly TRBD2 (6 bases). Trimming took 0 bases from V and 5 from J, leaving 14 bases between them. This CDR3 contains 15 residues. CDR1 and CDR2 (germline): SGDLS, YYNGEE. This CDR3 is CASSVDPGVHETQYF. The CDR3 DNA sequence: TGTGCCAGCAGCGTAGATCCGGGAGTCCATGAGACCCAGTACTTC. The whole variable domain, remainder taken from reference TRBV9 and TRBJ2-5, is DSGVTQTPKHLITATGQRVTLRCSPRSGDLSVYWYQQSLDQGLQFLIQYYNGEERAKGNILERFSAQQFPDLHSELNLSSLELGDSALYFCASSVDPGVHETQYFGPGTRLLVL.

Regarding this clonotype: Since a much larger clone is just one base distant, this may be a read error. It is likely a read error, because the conserved phenylalanine at the end of the CDR3 is missing. The V call is TRBV5-6, the J call TRBJ2-1; possibly TRBD2 for D (6 bases). Trimming removed 7 bases at V and 1 base at J, with 15 bases between. The CDR3 totals 15 residues. CDR1 is SGHDT and CDR2 is YYEEEE in the germline V gene. CDR3 sequence (DNA): TGTGCCAGCGTACGGGAGCGGCAATCCTACAATGAGCAGTTCCTC. Protein sequence: CASVRERQSYNEQFL.

With regard to this clonotype: Its ends do not fully match the called genes, so a read error is possible. V and J are TRBV11-2 and TRBJ2-7; maybe TRBD1 (5 bases). Germline-derived CDR1 and CDR2 are SGHAT and FQNNGV. The CDR3 runs to 15 residues. The CDR3 DNA is TGCGCCAGCAGATTAGAGTCAGGGATCTCTGGCGAGCAGTACTTC. Its translation: CASRLESGISGEQYF.

By proportion, this clonotype is medium-sized. The V call is TRBV6-5, the J call TRBJ2-3; D call uncertain. This CDR3 spans 14 amino acids. Germline V gene sequence: CDR1 MNHEY, CDR2 SVGAGI. The ends were cut back, 4 bases at V and 3 bases at J, with 11 bases in the middle. CDR3 sequence: CASSLNWGTDTQYF. The CDR3 nucleotides read TGTGCCAGCAGTTTAAACTGGGGTACAGATACGCAGTATTTT.

About this clonotype itself: The conserved phenylalanine or tryptophan is not found at the CDR3 terminus, so this likely reflects a read error. V usage is TRBV28 and J usage is TRBJ2-3; D possibly corresponds to TRBD1 (5 bases). The CDR3 extends over 12 amino acids. Germline CDR1 reads MDHEN; CDR2 reads SYDVKM. In DNA, the CDR3 is TGTGTCAGCAGTCTCCAGGGATATACACAGTATTCT. It codes for CVSSLQGYTQYS.

The V gene is TRBV5-1, the J gene TRBJ1-1; a weak D match, TRBD1 (6 bases). Deletions cut 6 bases from V and 7 bases from J, with 22 bases between. Germline V gene data show CDR1 as SGHRS and CDR2 as YFSETQ. The CDR3 sequence is 15 residues long. The DNA of the CDR3 is TGCGCCAGCAACCCCACGGCCAGGGTGGACAGTGAAGCTTTCTTT. Residues: CASNPTARVDSEAFF.

On this clonotype itself: Just one base apart from a much larger clone, this may be a read error. The rearrangement uses TRBV11-2 and TRBJ1-1; no reliable D call. There are 13 residues in the CDR3. The germline V gene encodes CDR1 SGHAT and CDR2 FQNNGV. CDR3 sequence: CVCSLGLNTEAFF. In nucleotides, the CDR3 is TGTGTCTGCAGCTTAGGCCTGAACACTGAAGCTTTCTTT.

Points on this clonotype: The limits of the CDR3 on the DNA are not certain, so only TCRdb's listed CDR3 is given. The chain carries TRBV29-1 and TRBJ1-1. The CDR3 has 15 residues if both end residues are counted. Germline-derived CDR1 and CDR2 are SQVTM and ANQGSEA. The CDR3 sequence is CSVSAGWGMGTEAMF.

Regarding this clonotype: A junction boundary mismatches the germline segment, possibly from a read error. The rearrangement joins TRBV4-1 to TRBJ2-7; no firm D call. The CDR3 has 13 amino acids. CDR1 is MGHRA, CDR2 YSYEKL, per germline. CDR3 protein: CASSPGCWYEHYF. The CDR3 nucleotides are TGCGCCAGCAGCCCGGGCTGTTGGTATGAGCACTACTTC.

A remark on this clonotype: The germline gene is not matched at one end of the junction; a read error may be the cause. V is TRBV14 and J is TRBJ2-2; D gene ambiguous. The CDR3 length is 16 residues. Germline CDR1 SGHDN, CDR2 FVKESK. The CDR3 is CTSNQDPVGTAGELFF. CDR3 coding DNA: TGTACCAGCAACCAAGATCCGGTGGGAACGGCCGGGGAGCTGTTTTTT. Combining the CDR3 with reference TRBV14 and TRBJ2-2 gives the whole variable domain EAGVTQFPSHSVIEKGQTVTLRCDPISGHDNLYWYRRVMGKEIKFLLHFVKESKQDESGMPNNRFLAERTGGTYSTLKVQPAELEDSGVYFCTSNQDPVGTAGELFFGEGSRLTVL.

This chain links TRBV5-5 with TRBJ2-1; 7 nucleotides match TRBD1. This CDR3 is built from 15 residues. J lost 4 bases, V lost 7 bases, and 11 bases had no gene match. Germline assignment: CDR1 SGHKS and CDR2 YYEKEE (reference sequence). The CDR3 region is CASGPGQDSYNEQFF. The CDR3 nucleotides read TGTGCCAGCGGCCCTGGACAGGATTCATACAATGAGCAGTTCTTC.

This clonotype was counted many times. The rearrangement joins TRBV28 to TRBJ1-6; D might be TRBD1 (5 bases). V was pared by 5 bases and J by 7 bases, with 9 bases between. The length of the CDR3 is 13 residues. The germline V gene has CDR1 MDHEN and CDR2 SYDVKM. The CDR3 reads CASSPGGNSPLHF. The CDR3 DNA is TGTGCCAGCAGTCCGGGGGGAAATTCACCCCTCCACTTT.

The chain is built from TRBV11-2 and TRBJ2-7; 7 nucleotides line up with TRBD1. Germline V gene sequence: CDR1 SGHAT, CDR2 FQNNGV. The CDR3 totals 17 residues. CDR3: CTISLDVRGQRSYEQYF. The CDR3, as DNA: TGTACCATCAGCTTAGATGTAAGGGGACAGAGATCCTACGAGCAGTACTTC.

A remark on this clonotype: Germline and junction disagree at one end, which may indicate a read error. The chain employs TRBV6-5 and TRBJ2-6; D is perhaps TRBD1 (5 bases). Per the germline V gene, CDR1 is MNHEY and CDR2 is SVGAGI. This CDR3 is 15 amino acids long. Here the CDR3 reads CANSYEWVGANILTF. CDR3 nucleotides: TGTGCCAACAGTTACGAGTGGGTTGGGGCCAACATCCTGACTTTC.

This clonotype was observed many times. The V gene is TRBV7-9, the J gene TRBJ2-7; the D call may be TRBD1 or TRBD2 (5 bases each). Trimming took off 3 bases at V and 7 bases at J, with 19 bases between the two ends. This CDR3 comprises 15 residues. Germline V gene data show CDR1 as SEHNR and CDR2 as FQNEAQ (reference sequence). The CDR3 bases are TGTGCCAGCAGCTTCCACCGGGACGGAGCTAGGGAGCAGTACTTC. Translating gives CASSFHRDGAREQYF.

The sample holds many counts of this clonotype. J is TRBJ2-2 and V is TRBV12-3 or TRBV12-4, with unresolved D. There are 11 residues in the CDR3. V was clipped by 7 bases and J by 4 bases, with 4 bases between them. The CDR3 protein is CASTRTGELFF. The CDR3 DNA reads TGTGCCAGCACCCGCACCGGGGAGCTGTTTTTT.